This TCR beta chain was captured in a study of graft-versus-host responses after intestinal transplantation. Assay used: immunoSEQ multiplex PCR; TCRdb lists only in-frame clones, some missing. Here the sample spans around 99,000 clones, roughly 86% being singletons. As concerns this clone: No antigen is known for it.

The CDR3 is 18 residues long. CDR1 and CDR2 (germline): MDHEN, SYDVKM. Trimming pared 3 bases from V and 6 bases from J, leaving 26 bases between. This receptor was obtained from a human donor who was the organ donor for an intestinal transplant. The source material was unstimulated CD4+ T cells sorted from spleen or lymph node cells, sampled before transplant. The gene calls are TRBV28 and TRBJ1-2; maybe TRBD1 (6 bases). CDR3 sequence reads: CASSFALQSRDKGHGYTF. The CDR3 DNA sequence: TGTGCCAGCAGTTTCGCACTACAGTCGCGGGACAAGGGCCATGGCTACACCTTC.